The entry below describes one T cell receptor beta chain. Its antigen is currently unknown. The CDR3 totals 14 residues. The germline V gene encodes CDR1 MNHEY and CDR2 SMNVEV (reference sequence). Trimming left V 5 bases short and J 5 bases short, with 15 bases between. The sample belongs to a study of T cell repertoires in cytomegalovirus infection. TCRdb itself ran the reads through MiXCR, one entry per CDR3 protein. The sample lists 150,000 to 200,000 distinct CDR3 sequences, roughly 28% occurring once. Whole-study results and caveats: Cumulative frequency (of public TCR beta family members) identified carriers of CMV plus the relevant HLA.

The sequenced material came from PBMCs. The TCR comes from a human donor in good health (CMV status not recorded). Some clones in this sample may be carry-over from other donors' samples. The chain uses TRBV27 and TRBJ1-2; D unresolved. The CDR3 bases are TGTGCCAGCAGTCCCCAGGAACTGGGGTATGGCTACACCTTC. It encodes CASSPQELGYGYTF.